The present TCR beta chain was sequenced within a study of metastatic and nonmetastatic thyroid tumors. A few counts support this clone. Treatment of any kind had been given to no patient before thyroid surgery. Deletions cut 0 bases from V and 3 bases from J, with 5 bases between. Germline V CDR1 and CDR2: LGHDT, YNNKEL (reference sequence). The CDR3 is 14 amino acids. TCRdb re-analyzed the PCR reads through MiXCR. The table records fewer than 7,500 clones, more than 25% of them present only once. This rearrangement joins TRBV3-1 to TRBJ2-2; D ambiguous. What was sequenced was adjacent normal tissue. This clonotype originated in a male donor with papillary thyroid cancer or a benign thyroid nodule (not recorded which). Some clones in this sample may be carry-over from other donors' samples. As DNA, the CDR3 is TGTGCCAGCAGCCAAGAGTCTCACACCGGGGAGCTGTTTTTT. It translates to CASSQESHTGELFF.